This TCR beta chain was observed in a study of T cell changes during pregnancy in multiple sclerosis. This clone showed up just once. The method was immunoSEQ multiplex PCR; TCRdb's version includes in-frame clones alone and lacks a portion of them. Among roughly 49,000 clones listed, approximately 95% were seen once. This CDR3 comprises 15 residues. The V end was cut by 0 bases, the J end by 2 bases, with 8 bases between. The germline V gene has CDR1 ENHRY and CDR2 SYGVKD. The source material was CD8+ T cells from peripheral blood mononuclear cells, sampled in the first trimester of pregnancy. The rearrangement uses TRBV10-3 and TRBJ2-1, with D possibly TRBD1 on 6 matching bases. The sequence was obtained from a female donor with multiple sclerosis, enrolled in a pregnancy study. The CDR3 coding sequence is TGTGCCATCAGTGAGTCGCAGGGGACCTACAATGAGCAGTTCTTC. Protein sequence: CAISESQGTYNEQFF.